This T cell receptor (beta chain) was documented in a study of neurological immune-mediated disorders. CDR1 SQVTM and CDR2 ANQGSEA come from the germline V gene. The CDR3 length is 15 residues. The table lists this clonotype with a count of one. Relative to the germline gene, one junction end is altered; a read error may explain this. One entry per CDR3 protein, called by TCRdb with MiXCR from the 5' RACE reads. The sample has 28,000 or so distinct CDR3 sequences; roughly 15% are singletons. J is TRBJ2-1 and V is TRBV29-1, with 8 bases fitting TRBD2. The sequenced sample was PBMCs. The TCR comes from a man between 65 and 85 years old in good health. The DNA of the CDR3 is TGCATCGTTGAGGCGGGGGGCTCATCCTACAATGAGCAGTTCTTC. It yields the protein CIVEAGGSSYNEQFF.